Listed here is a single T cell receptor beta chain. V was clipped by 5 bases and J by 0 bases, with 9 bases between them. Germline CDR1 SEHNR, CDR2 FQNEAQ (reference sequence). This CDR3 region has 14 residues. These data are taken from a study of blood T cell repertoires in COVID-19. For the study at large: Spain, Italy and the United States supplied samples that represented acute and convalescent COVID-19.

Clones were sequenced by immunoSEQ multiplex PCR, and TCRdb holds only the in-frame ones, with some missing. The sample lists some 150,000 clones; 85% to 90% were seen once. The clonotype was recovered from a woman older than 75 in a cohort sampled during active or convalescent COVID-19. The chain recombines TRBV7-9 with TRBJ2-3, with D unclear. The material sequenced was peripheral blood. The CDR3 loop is CASSQSTSTDTQYF. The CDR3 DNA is TGTGCCAGCAGCCAAAGTACTAGCACAGATACGCAGTATTTT.